Below are 17 T cell receptor beta chains sequenced from a single sample in a study of shared clonotypes between healthy human individuals. Naive CD8 cells lacked CD45RO, underwent positive selection for CCR7 and left out terminally differentiated effector memory CD45RA+ cells. Produced via immunoSEQ multiplex PCR; TCRdb's table is partial and in-frame only. The sample shows about 590,000 clones, around 95% of them seen only once. The material sequenced was naive CD8+ T cells sorted from blood. These receptors all stem from a woman aged 25-40 years in good health.

This clone was detected only once. The chain uses TRBV4-1 and TRBJ2-7, with D perhaps matching TRBD1 or TRBD2 (5 bases each). The length of the CDR3 is 16 residues. V shed 1 base and J shed 5 bases, with 18 bases lying between them. Germline lookup yields CDR1 MGHRA and CDR2 YSYEKL. CDR3 bases: TGCGCCAGCAGCCAAGCCTTGGCAGGGACCCAGCACGAGCAGTACTTC. It encodes CASSQALAGTQHEQYF.

The chain is built from TRBV7-8 and TRBJ1-1; the match to TRBD1 covers 9 bases. Trimming removed 5 bases from V and 3 bases from J; junction bases left unmatched: 7. The CDR3 contains 15 residues. Germline V gene data show CDR1 as SGHVS and CDR2 as FQNEAQ. The CDR3 sequence is CASSPGQGFDTEAFF. The CDR3 DNA follows: TGTGCCAGCAGCCCAGGACAGGGGTTTGACACTGAAGCTTTCTTT. Based on the CDR3 plus reference TRBV7-8 and TRBJ1-1, the full variable domain is GAGVSQSPRYKVAKRGQDVALRCDPISGHVSLFWYQQALGQGPEFLTYFQNEAQLDKSGLPSDRFFAERPEGSVSTLKIQRTQQEDSAVYLCASSPGQGFDTEAFFGQGTRLTVV.

The chain links TRBV27 to TRBJ1-5, with a tentative D call TRBD1 (5 bases). This CDR3 is 15 amino acids long. Germline V lookup: CDR1 MNHEY, CDR2 SMNVEV (reference sequence). Trimming took off 1 base at V and 7 bases at J, with 14 bases between the two ends. CDR3 protein: CASSLYWGIGQPQHF. CDR3 bases: TGTGCCAGCAGTTTATACTGGGGGATCGGCCAGCCCCAGCATTTT.

The V gene is TRBV2, the J gene TRBJ2-7; D may be TRBD1 (5 bases). CDR1 and CDR2 from the germline V gene are SNHLY and FYNNEI. The CDR3 runs to 14 residues. The ends were cut back, 3 bases at V and 5 bases at J, with 14 bases in the middle. CDR3 nucleotides: TGTGCCAGCAGTGACGGTGGGGCTGTACACGAGCAGTACTTC. Its protein is CASSDGGAVHEQYF.

The J gene is TRBJ2-7, the V gene TRBV28; TRBD1 matches 9 bases. The CDR3 loop spans 14 amino acids. The germline V gene encodes CDR1 MDHEN and CDR2 SYDVKM. Trimming cost V 7 bases and J 2 bases; bases outside gene matches: 6. CDR3 coding DNA: TGTGCCAGCACTCAACAGGGGGCCACCTACGAGCAGTACTTC. Encoded protein: CASTQQGATYEQYF.

The chain combines TRBV18 with TRBJ1-2; D is unclear. The CDR3 loop spans 14 amino acids. Germline V gives CDR1 KGHSH, CDR2 LQKENI. V lost 4 bases and J 4 bases, leaving 13 bases between the germline ends. The chain's CDR3 is CASSRPAGFYGYTF. In DNA, the CDR3 is TGTGCCAGCTCACGGCCGGCCGGCTTCTATGGCTACACCTTC. The variable domain in full, with the rest retrieved from reference TRBV18 and TRBJ1-2, is NAGVMQNPRHLVRRRGQEARLRCSPMKGHSHVYWYRQLPEEGLKFMVYLQKENIIDESGMPKERFSAEFPKEGPSILRIQQVVRGDSAAYFCASSRPAGFYGYTFGSGTRLTVV.

The chain is built from TRBV7-9 and TRBJ2-7; 10 bases fit TRBD2. Germline trimming cut 5 bases from V and 6 bases from J; bases unmatched to any gene: 10. This CDR3 has 15 amino acids. Germline assignment: CDR1 SEHNR and CDR2 FQNEAQ (reference sequence). CDR3 in amino acids: CASSPPSGRAFEQYF. The CDR3 region has the DNA TGTGCCAGCAGCCCCCCCAGCGGGAGGGCGTTCGAGCAGTACTTC.

The chain combines TRBV28 with TRBJ2-5, with 8 bases aligning to TRBD2. Germline V lookup: CDR1 MDHEN, CDR2 SYDVKM. The CDR3 has 14 amino acids. Germline trimming cut 2 bases from V and 5 bases from J; bases unmatched to any gene: 4. The CDR3 DNA sequence: TGTGCCAGCAGTTTAAGGACTAGCTCCGAGACCCAGTACTTC. Its translation: CASSLRTSSETQYF.

V usage is TRBV4-1 and J usage is TRBJ1-2; D gene uncertain. Trimming cost V 1 base and J 4 bases, with 10 bases left between them. Germline assignment: CDR1 MGHRA and CDR2 YSYEKL. The length of the CDR3 is 14 residues. The CDR3 nucleotides are TGCGCCAGCAGCCAAGTTCCAATTAGCTATGGCTACACCTTC. It is translated as CASSQVPISYGYTF.

The V call is TRBV27, the J call TRBJ1-6, with D unresolved. Looked up from germline, CDR1 is MNHEY and CDR2 is SMNVEV (reference sequence). V lost 9 bases to trimming and J lost 4 bases, with 10 bases between them. CDR3 length: 13 amino acids. DNA for the CDR3: TGTGCCAGTTCGCTGGAATATAATTCACCCCTCCACTTT. This translates into CASSLEYNSPLHF.

The CDR3 spells CASNYYRENTEAFF. In DNA, the CDR3 is TGTGCCAGCAATTATTACAGAGAGAACACTGAAGCTTTCTTT. The rearrangement uses TRBV28 and TRBJ1-1, with unresolved D. CDR1 and CDR2 from the germline V gene are MDHEN and SYDVKM. This CDR3 contains 14 residues. V lost 7 bases to trimming and J lost 1 base, with 13 bases between them.

This rearrangement joins TRBV7-9 to TRBJ2-7; 11 positions match TRBD2. Germline V gene sequence: CDR1 SEHNR, CDR2 FQNEAQ (reference sequence). The junction had 3 bases not matched to a gene; V was cut back by 0 bases and J by 2 bases. The CDR3 has 16 residues. The CDR3 loop is CASSLAGTSGAYEQYF. The CDR3, as DNA: TGTGCCAGCAGCTTAGCCGGGACTAGCGGAGCCTACGAGCAGTACTTC.

The V call is TRBV11-2, the J call TRBJ2-5; D possibly corresponds to TRBD1 (6 bases). This CDR3 comprises 14 residues. Trimming pared 1 base from V and 4 bases from J, leaving 10 bases between. Germline V CDR1 and CDR2: SGHAT, FQNNGV. The DNA for the CDR3 is TGTGCCAGCAGCTTAGGTGCAGGGGTAGAGACCCAGTACTTC. It specifies CASSLGAGVETQYF.

The CDR3 is CASSEAWQSYEQYF. CDR3 in DNA: TGTGCCAGCAGTGAAGCTTGGCAGTCCTACGAGCAGTACTTC. This chain connects TRBV6-1 to TRBJ2-7; D gene unclear. This CDR3 contains 14 residues. V shed 0 bases and J shed 1 base, with 7 bases lying between them. Germline CDR1 is MNHNS and CDR2 is SASEGT.

The rearrangement links TRBV29-1 to TRBJ2-2; 8 nucleotides match TRBD1. Germline values: CDR1 SQVTM, CDR2 ANQGSEA. V dropped 6 bases and J dropped 2; count of bases not matched to a gene: 8. The CDR3 is 15 residues long. CDR3 DNA: TGCAGCGTCGCACAGGGGGGCGTAAACACCGGGGAGCTGTTTTTT. This encodes CSVAQGGVNTGELFF.

CDR3 nucleotides: TGTGCCAGCAGTTCCGGGACAGTAAGGCCCGGGGAGCTGTTTTTT. Its translation is CASSSGTVRPGELFF. This chain links TRBV28 with TRBJ2-2, with 7 bases matching TRBD1. The CDR3 loop spans 15 amino acids. V gave up 4 bases and J gave up 6 bases; unmatched junction bases: 8. The germline CDR1 and CDR2 sequences are MDHEN and SYDVKM.

The chain has TRBV25-1 and TRBJ1-1; 7 bases are a match to TRBD1. V shed 3 bases, J shed 0 bases, and the junction held 4 bases outside the gene matches. CDR3 length: 15 residues. Germline V gives CDR1 MGHDK, CDR2 SYGVNS. The CDR3 sequence is CASSETGYMNTEAFF. Written as DNA, the CDR3 is TGTGCCAGCAGTGAGACAGGGTATATGAACACTGAAGCTTTCTTT.